The text below deals with one T cell receptor beta chain. Its antigen is undetermined. Germline is not matched at one junction end, which may reflect a read error. This sample stems from a study of T cell repertoires in cytomegalovirus infection. TCRdb used MiXCR to reprocess the reads, holding one entry per CDR3 protein. The table records approximately 630,000 distinct CDR3 sequences, around 24% of them present only once. Germline V gene sequence: CDR1 SEHNR, CDR2 FQNEAQ (reference sequence). CDR3 size: 17 residues. General study findings and limits: HLA-C-restricted TCR beta clonotypes specific for CMV led the ex vivo response.

This chain connects TRBV7-9 to TRBJ1-2, with 9 bases fitting TRBD1. Sequences were obtained from CD8+ T cells from PBMCs. This TCR was sampled from a human donor in good health (CMV status not recorded). Some clones in this sample may be carry-over from other donors' samples. The CDR3 loop is CVSFGLRPGQGNYGYTF. In nucleotides, the CDR3 is TGTGTCAGCTTTGGACTTAGACCGGGACAGGGAAACTATGGCTACACCTTC.